These T cell receptor beta chains were read from a single sample in a study of blood T cell repertoires in COVID-19. Sequencing used immunoSEQ multiplex PCR; TCRdb keeps in-frame clones, though not all of them. The sample shows 400,000 to 450,000 clones, roughly 87% of them seen only once. Material for sequencing was PBMCs or T cells enriched from blood (not recorded which). These receptor sequences come from a young man who had recovered from COVID-19. The CDR3 runs from the conserved cysteine through the conserved F or W. A D gene is named only where the DNA matches it firmly. Clone size is not always given. Where it is, it says once, few, many or a class for expanded clones.

V gene	J gene	clone size	D gene	CDR3 DNA	CDR3 protein
TRBV14	TRBJ2-3	NA	NA	TGTGCCAGCAGCCAAGTCACAGGCTATACGCAGTATTTT	CASSQVTGYTQYF
TRBV19	TRBJ2-1	NA	TRBD2	TGTGCCAGTAGCCCACTAGCGGGAGTCTACAATGAGCAGTTCTTC	CASSPLAGVYNEQFF
TRBV30	TRBJ2-7	NA	TRBD1	TGTGCCTGGAGTAAGGGGGCTTTGGCCTACGAGCAGTACTTC	CAWSKGALAYEQYF
TRBV6-5	TRBJ1-6	NA	TRBD1	TGTGCCAGCAGAACAGGGGAGACCTATAATTCACCCCTCCACTTT	CASRTGETYNSPLHF
TRBV10-3	TRBJ2-3	NA	NA	TGTGCCATCAGTGAGTCGAGTCCAGGATTCACAGATACGCAGTATTTT	CAISESSPGFTDTQYF
TRBV5-1	TRBJ2-5	NA	TRBD1	TGCGCCAGCAGCTACAGGGGCCAAGAGACCCAGTACTTC	CASSYRGQETQYF
TRBV18	TRBJ1-5	NA	TRBD1	TGTGCCAGCTCACCCGGGGACAGGGGCCGCCGGGAGGCCCAGCATTTT	CASSPGDRGRREAQHF
TRBV12-3/TRBV12-4	TRBJ2-3	NA	NA	TGTGCCAGCAGCCCTACGGAAGGAGCGCAGTATTTT	CASSPTEGAQYF
TRBV7-9	TRBJ1-2	NA	NA	TGTGCCAGCAGCTTAGTGGGGGCTGACTATGGCTACACCTTC	CASSLVGADYGYTF
TRBV28	TRBJ1-4	NA	TRBD1	TGTGCCAGCAGCCCGGGACAGTTTAATGAAAAACTGTTTTTT	CASSPGQFNEKLFF
TRBV2	TRBJ2-7	once	NA	TGTGCCAGCAGTGAGGGCCCCAACTACGAGCAGTACTTC	CASSEGPNYEQYF
TRBV6-5	TRBJ1-2	NA	TRBD1	TGTGCCAGCACCTCAGGGACAGCTAACTATGGCTACACCTTC	CASTSGTANYGYTF
TRBV7-8	TRBJ2-2	NA	TRBD1	TGTGCCAGCAGCAAGGGACAGCACACCGGGGAGCTGTTTTTT	CASSKGQHTGELFF
TRBV21-1	TRBJ1-5	NA	NA	TGTGCCAGCAGACAGGGACAGTACTACAATCAGCCCCAGCATTTT	CASRQGQYYNQPQHF
TRBV6-1	TRBJ1-5	NA	TRBD1	TGTGCCAGCAGAGAAGGGACAGGGTATAGCAATCAGCCCCAGCATTTT	CASREGTGYSNQPQHF
TRBV10-1	TRBJ2-2	NA	NA	TGCGCCAGCAGTGCAGGGGCCGGGGAGCTGTTTTTT	CASSAGAGELFF
TRBV3-1/TRBV3-2	TRBJ2-5	NA	NA	TGTGCCAGCAGCCAAGAAGGGGCCAGGGGAATCCAAGAGACCCAGTACTTC	CASSQEGARGIQETQYF
TRBV14	TRBJ2-3	NA	TRBD2	TGTGCCAGCAGCCAAGAGGGCGGGAGGCCAGATACGCAGTATTTT	CASSQEGGRPDTQYF
TRBV7-2	TRBJ2-5	few	NA	TGTGCCAGCAGCTCTTACAAGCAAGAGACCCAGTACTTC	CASSSYKQETQYF
TRBV5-1	TRBJ1-1	NA	NA	TGCGCCAGCAGCTTCACAGGGAGTACAACTGAAGCTTTCTTT	CASSFTGSTTEAFF
TRBV4-1	TRBJ2-1	NA	NA	TGCGCCAGCAGCCAAGACCAGCGGGCCTACAATGAGCAGTTCTTC	CASSQDQRAYNEQFF
TRBV27	TRBJ1-3	NA	NA	TGTGCCAGCAGCTCTACTAGGGTAACGGCCGGAAACACCATATATTTT	CASSSTRVTAGNTIYF
TRBV27	TRBJ2-3	NA	NA	TGTGCCAGCAGTAAAACAGGGAATCCAGATACGCAGTATTTT	CASSKTGNPDTQYF
TRBV28	TRBJ1-2	NA	NA	TGTGCCAGTGAGGCAGGGCCCCCCAACTATGGCTACACCTTC	CASEAGPPNYGYTF
TRBV24-1	TRBJ1-2	NA	TRBD1	TGTGCCACCAGTAAAGGGCCCGGGACAGGGCCCGCCTATGGCTACACCTTC	CATSKGPGTGPAYGYTF
TRBV7-9	TRBJ1-1	once	NA	TGTGCCAGCAGCTCGTGGGAGTCAGAGAACACTGAAGCTTTCTTT	CASSSWESENTEAFF
TRBV30	TRBJ1-3	NA	NA	TGTGCCTGGAATCTAGACTCTGGAAACACCATATATTTT	CAWNLDSGNTIYF
TRBV4-1	TRBJ2-1	NA	TRBD2	TGCGCCAGCACCACGACTAGCGGGAGTCCTAGGGACAATGAGCAGTTCTTC	CASTTTSGSPRDNEQFF
TRBV27	TRBJ2-3	NA	TRBD1	TGTGCCAGCAGTCATCTACCCGGGACAGTGCCAGATACGCAGTATTTT	CASSHLPGTVPDTQYF
TRBV6-5	TRBJ2-7	NA	TRBD2	TGTGCCAGCGCCCGTGCGCGGGGGTCCTACGAGCAGTACTTC	CASARARGSYEQYF
TRBV6-5	TRBJ1-6	NA	NA	TGTGCCAGCAGTCGGAGTGACAGAGATAATTCACCCCTCCACTTT	CASSRSDRDNSPLHF
TRBV6-1	TRBJ2-5	once	TRBD1	TGTGCCAGCAGTGAATCGGGATCCTGGACAGGGCCCTTAACCCAGTACTTC	CASSESGSWTGPLTQYF
TRBV7-3	TRBJ1-2	NA	TRBD1	TGTGCCAGCAGCTCCCTACCGGGACAGGGGGAGTTTGGCTACACCTTC	CASSSLPGQGEFGYTF
TRBV7-8	TRBJ2-2	once	NA	TGTGCCAGCAGTCAATGGAGGGAGGACGGGGAGCTGTTTTTT	CASSQWREDGELFF
TRBV7-9	TRBJ2-7	NA	NA	TGTGCCAGCAGCTTCCAGAGCGTCTTGGAGCAGTACTTC	CASSFQSVLEQYF
TRBV4-2	TRBJ1-1	few	TRBD1	TGTGCCAGCAGCACTGAACAGGGGTTAACGACTGAAGCTTTCTTT	CASSTEQGLTTEAFF
TRBV7-3	TRBJ2-3	NA	TRBD1	TGTGCCAGCAGCCTAGGACAGGGGAGCACAGATACGCAGTATTTT	CASSLGQGSTDTQYF
TRBV28	TRBJ2-7	NA	NA	TGTGCCAGCCGTGCTAGCGCCGCCTACGAGCAGTACTTC	CASRASAAYEQYF
TRBV18	TRBJ1-3	once	NA	TGTGCCAGCTCACTTTACAGGCCCCTCTCTGGAAACACCATATATTTT	CASSLYRPLSGNTIYF
TRBV6-5	TRBJ1-2	NA	TRBD1	TGTGCCAGCAGTTACGGGGGACAGGGAGGTGGCTACACCTTC	CASSYGGQGGGYTF
TRBV19	TRBJ1-1	NA	TRBD1	TGTGCCAGTTTAAACCGGGACAGGGGCCAAAACACTGAAGCTTTCTTT	CASLNRDRGQNTEAFF
TRBV18	TRBJ2-3	once	TRBD2	TGTGCCAGCACAGGGGTGCTAGCGGGAGTCGGCACAGATACGCAGTATTTT	CASTGVLAGVGTDTQYF
TRBV6-5	TRBJ1-5	NA	NA	TGTGCCAGCAGCCACTTGAGGCCTAGCAATCAGCCCCAGCATTTT	CASSHLRPSNQPQHF